The source of this TCR beta chain is a study of cytomegalovirus exposure and HLA in healthy donors. Study-level information: An earlier analysis identified approximately 120 million unique TCR beta sequences in approximately 190 million T cells. Among 398 genotyped donors, about 83% fell in the Caucasian-associated ancestry cluster. Findings and caveats of the study: Certain sequence variants were highly shared and formed a cluster, and this cluster was likely a sequencing artifact.

In this sample, this clone turned up a few times. The antigen remains undetermined. PCR primers comprised 60 Vbeta and 13 Jbeta primers. Original processing methods: In a later analysis, some 80 million unique TCR beta chains included roughly 11 million shared by two or more donors. The method was immunoSEQ multiplex PCR; TCRdb's version includes in-frame clones alone and lacks a portion of them. D and trimming were read from the DNA, whereas the V and J calls and clone size are those reported in that table. This table holds 87,000 or so clones, roughly 8.2% found once. V shed 2 bases and J shed 4 bases, with 17 bases lying between them. Germline assignment: CDR1 KGHSH and CDR2 LQKENI. CDR3 size: 16 residues.

The source of this sequence is a man in his fifties or sixties in good health and CMV-seronegative. Material for sequencing was PBMCs. The genes are TRBV18 and TRBJ2-5; D possibly corresponds to TRBD1 (5 bases). The CDR3 DNA follows: TGTGCCAGCTCACCAGTGTCGTCGGCAGGGCGAGAGACCCAGTACTTC. The encoded protein is CASSPVSSAGRETQYF.